This TCR beta chain was profiled in a study of PD-1 blockade in classical Hodgkin lymphoma. Here immunoSEQ multiplex PCR was the method, and the copy in TCRdb shows in-frame clones only, minus some. The repertoire holds 25,000 to 30,000 clones, with approximately 80% as singletons. Time point reported: cycle 4 day 1 (C4D1), after more than five weeks of nivolumab. Each patient experienced a relapse that followed autologous stem cell transplantation, and brentuximab vedotin exposure varied. The trim removed 5 bases at V and 4 bases at J, leaving 5 bases unmatched. The CDR3 has 13 amino acids. Germline loops: CDR1 LNHDA, CDR2 SQIVND (reference sequence).

This chain connects TRBV19 to TRBJ2-7; 7 bases are shared with TRBD2. Sample: peripheral blood mononuclear cells (PBMCs), taken before the fourth cycle of nivolumab. This TCR was recovered from a human donor with classical Hodgkin lymphoma. The CDR3 spells CASSLPSGYEQYF. The CDR3 DNA follows: TGTGCCAGTAGTCTGCCTAGCGGATACGAGCAGTACTTC.